This is a list of T cell receptor beta chains from one sample in a study of beta chain features in type 1 diabetes. TCRdb's table, derived via immunoSEQ multiplex PCR, lists solely in-frame clones and lacks some. The repertoire has about 150,000 clones, roughly 8.1% of them found once; the top ten carry 0.65%. The sequenced sample was central memory CD4+ T cells from blood. The receptor source for this set is a young man in good health. CDR3s leave out the opening cysteine and the closing phenylalanine or tryptophan.

j_gene: TRBJ2-5; v_gene: TRBV28; CDR3aa: ASSSGLAGGLKTQY
j_gene: TRBJ1-5; v_gene: TRBV10-3; CDR3aa: AISVAIGRGPIRNQPQH
j_gene: TRBJ1-2; v_gene: TRBV2; CDR3aa: ASSESGTDGYT
j_gene: TRBJ2-3; v_gene: TRBV18; CDR3aa: ASSQTTGQGISDTQY
j_gene: TRBJ2-2; v_gene: TRBV2; CDR3aa: ASGGQGYTGELF
j_gene: TRBJ1-5; v_gene: TRBV6-6; CDR3aa: ASSQNRGHNQPQH
j_gene: TRBJ1-5; v_gene: TRBV28; CDR3aa: ASSWLGTGSNQPQH
j_gene: TRBJ1-1; v_gene: TRBV7-9; CDR3aa: ASSLDQNTEAF
j_gene: TRBJ2-6; v_gene: TRBV10-3; CDR3aa: AIRLQGAGANVLT
j_gene: TRBJ2-2; v_gene: TRBV5-1; CDR3aa: ASSLGAGDTGELF
j_gene: TRBJ1-2; v_gene: TRBV19; CDR3aa: ASHGGQGRNYGYT
j_gene: TRBJ1-5; v_gene: TRBV2; CDR3aa: ASSAGQGGQPQH
j_gene: TRBJ2-5; v_gene: TRBV19; CDR3aa: ASSMGLAAGETQY
j_gene: TRBJ1-1; v_gene: TRBV28; CDR3aa: ASQTGQKNTEAF
j_gene: TRBJ2-2; v_gene: TRBV5-6; CDR3aa: ASSFQRALTGELF
j_gene: TRBJ1-1; v_gene: TRBV29-1; CDR3aa: SVGQGNTEAF
j_gene: TRBJ1-5; v_gene: TRBV29-1; CDR3aa: SARLDRDQPQH
j_gene: TRBJ2-3; v_gene: TRBV5-1; CDR3aa: ASSFSGYTDTQY
j_gene: TRBJ1-2; v_gene: TRBV28; CDR3aa: ASSFPVAANYGYT
j_gene: TRBJ1-2; v_gene: TRBV28; CDR3aa: ASSRQGGGYT
j_gene: TRBJ2-1; v_gene: TRBV6-1; CDR3aa: ASSEYRQGVIDEQF
j_gene: TRBJ2-2; v_gene: TRBV18; CDR3aa: ASSRTSGGSNTGELF
j_gene: TRBJ2-3; v_gene: TRBV5-1; CDR3aa: ASSAVSGIPTDTQY
j_gene: TRBJ1-2; v_gene: TRBV18; CDR3aa: ASSPLQGRGYGYT
j_gene: TRBJ2-7; v_gene: TRBV7-8; CDR3aa: ASSLATGPLGFFEQY
j_gene: TRBJ2-1; v_gene: TRBV18; CDR3aa: ASSPQSGTSGYNEQF
j_gene: TRBJ2-1; v_gene: TRBV11-3; CDR3aa: ASSSKQDNEQF
j_gene: TRBJ1-2; v_gene: TRBV7-2; CDR3aa: ASSLEQYYGYT
j_gene: TRBJ1-1; v_gene: TRBV5-6; CDR3aa: ASSLDRGWGTEAF
j_gene: TRBJ2-3; v_gene: TRBV4-3; CDR3aa: ASSLGQGADTQY
j_gene: TRBJ2-7; v_gene: TRBV5-4; CDR3aa: ASSFGGHEQY
j_gene: TRBJ2-4; v_gene: TRBV19; CDR3aa: ASSTLAGGLAKNIQY
j_gene: TRBJ2-2; v_gene: TRBV7-2; CDR3aa: ASSSSNTGELF
j_gene: TRBJ1-2; v_gene: TRBV28; CDR3aa: ASSSHGQGTPHYT
j_gene: TRBJ2-2; v_gene: TRBV9; CDR3aa: ASGDGISGLDVSNTGELF
j_gene: TRBJ2-7; v_gene: TRBV5-1; CDR3aa: ASRTTGGGPYEQY
j_gene: TRBJ1-2; v_gene: TRBV7-9; CDR3aa: ASSLYRAKDGYT
j_gene: TRBJ1-1; v_gene: TRBV30; CDR3aa: AWDLSNTEAF
j_gene: TRBJ2-5; v_gene: TRBV9; CDR3aa: ASSVTPRTGQETQY
j_gene: TRBJ1-5; v_gene: TRBV28; CDR3aa: ASSRTSGSNQPQH
j_gene: TRBJ2-1; v_gene: TRBV9; CDR3aa: ASSTSALAGVNEQF
j_gene: TRBJ2-2; v_gene: TRBV5-1; CDR3aa: ASSLGQTNTGELF
j_gene: TRBJ1-5; v_gene: TRBV28; CDR3aa: ASSGGPTASSNQPQH
j_gene: TRBJ2-1; v_gene: TRBV4-2; CDR3aa: ASSPNRVEQF
j_gene: TRBJ2-1; v_gene: TRBV7-2; CDR3aa: ASSLDRLAGVGEQF
j_gene: TRBJ2-7; v_gene: TRBV15; CDR3aa: ATSRGVRGGSPYEQY
j_gene: TRBJ2-1; v_gene: TRBV7-2; CDR3aa: ASSPPLGQQF
j_gene: TRBJ2-1; v_gene: TRBV11-2; CDR3aa: ASSLVQGAKDEQF